The 27 T cell receptor beta chains below come from one sample, sequenced in a study of beta chain features in type 1 diabetes. Reverse transcription of all isolated RNA meant that expressed TCRB transcripts were sequenced. Repertoires were generated with immunoSEQ multiplex PCR, while TCRdb's copy carries only in-frame clones and drops some. The table shows 95,000 to 110,000 clones, with roughly 28% occurring only once. General study points: Among all four CD4+ subsets, Type 1 diabetes patients had TCRB CDR3s that were moderately but significantly shorter.

Antigens of these TCRs are unknown. Sequenced sample: central memory CD4+ T cells from blood. These receptor sequences come from a woman aged 18-30 years with type 1 diabetes.

V usage is TRBV11-2 and J usage is TRBJ2-7; 7 bases match TRBD2. The V gene's germline CDR1 is SGHAT and CDR2 FQNNGV. The CDR3 is made up of 15 amino acids. Losses at the gene ends were 3 bases for V and 2 bases for J; bases not matched to a gene: 7. In DNA, the CDR3 is TGTGCCAGCAGCTTGGGGGGGAACCCCACCTACGAGCAGTACGTC. Translating gives CASSLGGNPTYEQYV.

This chain uses TRBV28 with TRBJ2-7; 7 nucleotides line up with TRBD2. Germline V gene sequence: CDR1 MDHEN, CDR2 SYDVKM. V was pared by 4 bases and J by 2 bases, with 8 bases of the junction left unmatched. This CDR3 region has 15 residues. The CDR3 region has the DNA TGTGCCAGCAGTTCCCCCGGGACTACCGCCTACGAGCAGTACTTC. Translation gives CASSSPGTTAYEQYF.

This clone was recorded a few times. This chain links TRBV18 with TRBJ1-1; possible D gene TRBD1, 5 bases. The CDR3 totals 15 residues. Germline CDR1 reads KGHSH; CDR2 reads LQKENI. With 2 bases removed from V and 1 base from J, the gap between germline ends came to 11 bases. The CDR3 DNA reads TGTGCCAGCTCACCAGGAGTAGGACAGAACACTGAAGCTTTCTTT. Protein sequence: CASSPGVGQNTEAFF.

The chain is built from TRBV4-2 and TRBJ1-5; 7 positions match TRBD1. CDR3 length: 15 amino acids. Germline CDR1 is LGHNA and CDR2 is YNFKEQ. The J segment lost 4 bases and the V segment lost 2 bases, leaving 5 bases of the junction unmatched. The DNA for the CDR3 is TGTGCCAGCAGCCAACAGACAGGGTATAATCAGCCCCAGCATTTT. This translates into CASSQQTGYNQPQHF.

The V and J genes are TRBV30 and TRBJ2-5; TRBD2 matches at 12 bases. With 7 bases clipped from V and 4 bases from J, the junction kept 1 base outside the gene matches. This CDR3 has 12 amino acids. CDR1 and CDR2 (germline): GTSNPN, SVGIG (reference sequence). CDR3 bases: TGTGCCTCGACTAGCGGGAGAGAGACCCAGTACTTC. Translating it yields CASTSGRETQYF.

The rearrangement uses TRBV25-1 and TRBJ2-7; D possibly corresponds to TRBD2 (5 bases). The CDR3 runs to 14 residues. CDR1 is MGHDK and CDR2 is SYGVNS in the germline V gene. V lost 1 base and J lost 2, with 9 bases in between. As DNA, the CDR3 is TGTGCCAGCAGTGAATCGGAGGACCCCTACGAGCAGTACGTC. It translates to CASSESEDPYEQYV.

The chain uses TRBV27 and TRBJ1-3; 7 bases align to TRBD1. V was clipped by 10 bases and J by 4 bases; unmatched bases: 4. Germline CDR1 reads MNHEY; CDR2 reads SMNVEV (reference sequence). The CDR3 consists of 12 residues. The CDR3, as DNA: TGTGCCACCTGGGACAGAGGAAACACCATATATTTT. Translating gives CATWDRGNTIYF.

The CDR3 DNA sequence: TGTGCCAGCAGCTTAACTCCAATCTCTGGAAACACCATATATTTT. It translates to CASSLTPISGNTIYF. The chain is built from TRBV11-2 and TRBJ1-3; D is uncertain. This CDR3 has 15 residues. CDR1 SGHAT and CDR2 FQNNGV come from the germline V gene. The V end lost 2 bases, the J end lost 0 bases, and 8 bases lay between the germline ends.

The sample holds one count of this clone. V gene TRBV5-1 combines with J gene TRBJ2-7; a weak D match, TRBD1 (5 bases). V was cut by 3 bases and J by 3 bases, with 7 bases left in between. This CDR3 has 12 amino acids. Germline V gives CDR1 SGHRS, CDR2 YFSETQ. CDR3 in amino acids: CASSSDNYEQYF. As DNA, the CDR3 is TGCGCCAGCAGCTCGGACAACTACGAGCAGTACTTC. The full variable domain, with the rest looked up from reference TRBV5-1 and TRBJ2-7, is KAGVTQTPRYLIKTRGQQVTLSCSPISGHRSVSWYQQTPGQGLQFLFEYFSETQRNKGNFPGRFSGRQFSNSRSEMNVSTLELGDSALYLCASSSDNYEQYFGPGTRLTVT.

The genes are TRBV9 and TRBJ1-1; D may be TRBD1 (6 bases). CDR1 and CDR2 from the germline V gene are SGDLS and YYNGEE. The CDR3 contains 16 residues. The germline V and J ends were trimmed by 3 bases and 5 bases, with 20 bases remaining between them. The CDR3 loop is CASSALQGWGKTEAFF. The DNA for the CDR3 is TGTGCCAGCAGCGCCTTACAGGGTTGGGGAAAGACTGAAGCTTTCTTT.

This clone appeared a few times. The chain combines TRBV2 with TRBJ2-7; 14 positions agree with TRBD2. Germline assignment: CDR1 SNHLY and CDR2 FYNNEI. The CDR3 sequence is 16 residues long. V was clipped by 6 bases and J by 6 bases; unmatched bases: 10. The CDR3 here is CASSGRGLAGVIEQYF. The CDR3 bases are TGTGCCAGCAGCGGTAGGGGACTAGCGGGAGTAATCGAGCAGTACTTC. Based on the CDR3 plus reference TRBV2 and TRBJ2-7, the full variable domain is EPEVTQTPSHQVTQMGQEVILRCVPISNHLYFYWYRQILGQKVEFLVSFYNNEISEKSEIFDDQFSVERPDGSNFTLKIRSTKLEDSAMYFCASSGRGLAGVIEQYFGPGTRLTVT.

The CDR3 DNA sequence: TGTGCCAGCAGCCCGACTCCCCTCTACGAGCAGTACTTC. It encodes CASSPTPLYEQYF. This rearrangement joins TRBV7-6 to TRBJ2-7; D is unclear. The V and J ends lost 5 bases and 3 bases respectively, with 11 bases between them. Germline values: CDR1 SGHVS, CDR2 FNYEAQ. The CDR3 has 13 residues.

There are a few counts of this clone. The chain uses TRBV19 and TRBJ2-3; maybe TRBD1 (5 bases). The CDR3 length is 14 residues. Trimming took 5 bases from V and 1 from J, leaving 10 bases between them. The germline V gene has CDR1 LNHDA and CDR2 SQIVND (reference sequence). The CDR3 region is CASSLQGGTDTQYF. The CDR3 region has the DNA TGTGCCAGTAGTCTTCAGGGCGGCACAGATACGCAGTATTTT.

V and J are TRBV7-2 and TRBJ1-2, with 7 bases that match TRBD1. The V segment lost 3 bases and the J segment 11 bases; nucleotides outside the gene matches: 9. The CDR3 loop spans 13 amino acids. In germline, CDR1 is SGHTA, CDR2 FQGNSA. CDR3 bases: TGTGCCAGCAGCTTCGACAGGGAAGTTGGGTACACCTTC. This gives the protein CASSFDREVGYTF.

In this sample, this clone turned up a few times. The CDR3 DNA follows: TGTGCCAGTAGTACAGGCACAGATACGCAGTATTTT. Amino acids: CASSTGTDTQYF. The chain uses TRBV19 and TRBJ2-3, with unresolved D. V was clipped by 4 bases and J by 1 base, with 3 bases between them. This CDR3 comprises 12 residues. Germline CDR1 and CDR2: LNHDA and SQIVND (reference sequence). The whole variable domain, filled in from reference TRBV19 and TRBJ2-3, reads DGGITQSPKYLFRKEGQNVTLSCEQNLNHDAMYWYRQDPGQGLRLIYYSQIVNDFQKGDIAEGYSVSREKKESFPLTVTSAQKNPTAFYLCASSTGTDTQYFGPGTRLTVL.

The chain couples TRBV5-1 to TRBJ2-3; no reliable D call. There are 14 residues in the CDR3. In germline, CDR1 is SGHRS, CDR2 YFSETQ. V was cut by 0 bases and J by 2 bases, with 7 bases left in between. The CDR3 reads CASSLGQYTDTQYF. CDR3 nucleotide sequence: TGCGCCAGCAGCTTGGGCCAGTACACAGATACGCAGTATTTT. Combining the CDR3 with reference TRBV5-1 and TRBJ2-3 gives the whole variable domain KAGVTQTPRYLIKTRGQQVTLSCSPISGHRSVSWYQQTPGQGLQFLFEYFSETQRNKGNFPGRFSGRQFSNSRSEMNVSTLELGDSALYLCASSLGQYTDTQYFGPGTRLTVL.

This chain links TRBV18 with TRBJ2-7, with TRBD2 matching 9 bases. This CDR3 spans 15 amino acids. CDR1 is KGHSH, CDR2 LQKENI, per germline. The V gene end was trimmed by 3 bases and the J gene end by 3 bases; junction bases not matched to a gene: 6. The CDR3 DNA reads as TGTGCCAGCTCACCGCGACTAGCGGAGTTCTACGAGCAGTACTTC. Its protein product is CASSPRLAEFYEQYF. The entire variable domain, with the rest obtained from reference TRBV18 and TRBJ2-7, is as follows: NAGVMQNPRHLVRRRGQEARLRCSPMKGHSHVYWYRQLPEEGLKFMVYLQKENIIDESGMPKERFSAEFPKEGPSILRIQQVVRGDSAAYFCASSPRLAEFYEQYFGPGTRLTVT.

A few counts support this clone. V and J are TRBV7-2 and TRBJ2-7, with TRBD1 identical over 9 bases. CDR1 and CDR2 (germline): SGHTA, FQGNSA. The CDR3 is made up of 14 amino acids. V dropped 5 bases and J dropped 5; count of bases not matched to a gene: 7. The CDR3 nucleotides are TGTGCCAGCAGCCCCCGGGGACAGGGAGACGAGCAGTACTTC. As protein: CASSPRGQGDEQYF.

The V call is TRBV7-3, the J call TRBJ2-5; a possible D gene is TRBD2 (6 bases). V lost 3 bases and J 2 bases, leaving 16 bases between the germline ends. The CDR3 extends over 16 amino acids. Germline V gene data show CDR1 as SGHTA and CDR2 as FQGTGA. In DNA, the CDR3 is TGTGCCAGCAGCTTGGGACGGGCGGGACTGCAAGAGACCCAGTACTTC. Its protein product is CASSLGRAGLQETQYF.

The genes are TRBV5-1 and TRBJ2-1; D uncertain. Germline loops: CDR1 SGHRS, CDR2 YFSETQ. Trimming removed 0 bases at V and 13 bases at J, with 11 bases between. This CDR3 is built from 12 residues. The DNA for the CDR3 is TGCGCCAGCAGCTTGGGGTCCAGTTTCCAGTTCTTC. It specifies CASSLGSSFQFF.

J is TRBJ2-5 and V is TRBV7-6; 8 bases are a match to TRBD1. This CDR3 region has 16 residues. V was clipped by 5 bases and J by 3 bases; unmatched bases: 11. Germline V CDR1 and CDR2: SGHVS, FNYEAQ. CDR3 amino acids: CASSPTGGVGKETQYF. DNA for the CDR3: TGTGCCAGCAGCCCAACAGGGGGAGTAGGAAAAGAGACCCAGTACTTC. Variable domain in full (rest from reference TRBV7-6 and TRBJ2-5): GAGVSQSPRYKVTKRGQDVALRCDPISGHVSLYWYRQALGQGPEFLTYFNYEAQQDKSGLPNDRFSAERPEGSISTLTIQRTEQRDSAMYRCASSPTGGVGKETQYFGPGTRLLVL.

This clone occurred a few times. This chain uses TRBV11-2 with TRBJ2-3, with 8 positions matching TRBD2. CDR1 SGHAT and CDR2 FQNNGV come from the germline V gene. The J segment lost 0 bases and the V segment lost 2 bases, leaving 4 bases of the junction unmatched. This CDR3 contains 16 residues. CDR3 sequence (DNA): TGTGCCAGCAGCTTAACCGGGACTAGAAGCACAGATACGCAGTATTTT. The encoded protein is CASSLTGTRSTDTQYF.

The chain has TRBV7-9 and TRBJ1-1; 9 bases agree with TRBD1. The germline gives CDR1 SEHNR, CDR2 FQNEAQ (reference sequence). The CDR3 sequence is 14 residues long. J was trimmed by 4 bases and V by 5 bases; bases with no gene match: 5. CDR3 amino acids: CASSRGTGLTEAFF. In nucleotides, the CDR3 is TGTGCCAGCAGCCGAGGGACAGGGCTCACTGAAGCTTTCTTT.

This clone appeared a few times. The chain carries TRBV11-2 and TRBJ1-5; D is undetermined. Trimming removed 1 base from V and 5 bases from J, with 6 bases in between. The CDR3 is 13 residues long. CDR1 and CDR2 (germline): SGHAT, FQNNGV. The CDR3 loop reads CASSLVRDQPQHF. The CDR3 DNA reads TGTGCCAGCAGCTTAGTGAGGGATCAGCCCCAGCATTTT.

This clone has just a few counts. The V gene is TRBV5-1, the J gene TRBJ2-5; 11 positions match TRBD1. The CDR3 runs 18 residues. Germline CDR1 is SGHRS and CDR2 is YFSETQ. Trimming took 0 bases from V and 2 from J; bases not matched to a gene: 9. The CDR3 nucleotides are TGCGCCAGCAGCTTGGTATCGTTTGGGACAGGGGGTCAAGAGACCCAGTACTTC. Its protein is CASSLVSFGTGGQETQYF. Full variable domain (outside the CDR3, taken from reference TRBV5-1 and TRBJ2-5): KAGVTQTPRYLIKTRGQQVTLSCSPISGHRSVSWYQQTPGQGLQFLFEYFSETQRNKGNFPGRFSGRQFSNSRSEMNVSTLELGDSALYLCASSLVSFGTGGQETQYFGPGTRLLVL.

V gene TRBV5-1 combines with J gene TRBJ2-3, with 7 nucleotides matching TRBD1. Germline V gene data show CDR1 as SGHRS and CDR2 as YFSETQ. The ends lost 3 bases at V and 3 bases at J; junction bases unmatched: 4. The length of the CDR3 is 14 residues. The CDR3 loop is CASSSGQTTDTQYF. In DNA, the CDR3 is TGCGCCAGCAGCTCGGGACAGACGACAGATACGCAGTATTTT.

This clone occurred a few times. This rearrangement joins TRBV19 to TRBJ1-5; D is uncertain. Trimming left V 2 bases short and J 1 base short, with 6 bases between. Germline V CDR1 and CDR2: LNHDA, SQIVND (reference sequence). There are 14 residues in the CDR3. The CDR3 sequence: CASSIMGSNQPQHF. CDR3 nucleotides: TGTGCCAGTAGTATAATGGGCAGCAATCAGCCCCAGCATTTT.